This T cell receptor (beta chain) was profiled in a study of blood T cell repertoires in COVID-19. Study background: PBMCs, B-cell-depleted T cells, or T cells were the source of the cDNA or gDNA that made up the material.

Germline V gene sequence: CDR1 SGHRS, CDR2 YFSETQ. Trimming cost V 4 bases and J 1 base; bases outside gene matches: 2. CDR3 length: 15 amino acids. This clone was recorded only once. Clones were sequenced by immunoSEQ multiplex PCR, and TCRdb holds only the in-frame ones, with some missing. This sample has roughly 100,000 clones, with around 86% found just once. The chain employs TRBV5-1 and TRBJ2-7; TRBD2 aligns across 13 bases. The receptor was derived from a man older than 75 with acute or convalescent COVID-19. Source material: peripheral blood. CDR3 nucleotides: TGCGCCAGCAGCACGGGACTAGCGGGGTCCTACGAGCAGTACTTC. Its protein product is CASSTGLAGSYEQYF. Full variable domain (missing parts from reference TRBV5-1 and TRBJ2-7): KAGVTQTPRYLIKTRGQQVTLSCSPISGHRSVSWYQQTPGQGLQFLFEYFSETQRNKGNFPGRFSGRQFSNSRSEMNVSTLELGDSALYLCASSTGLAGSYEQYFGPGTRLTVT.